The TCR beta chain under discussion was sequenced for a study of shared T cell receptors in the human thymus. Assay: immunoSEQ multiplex PCR; the TCRdb copy retains only in-frame clones and omits some. The repertoire has just under 550,000 clones, about four fifths of them found once; the top ten carry more than 0.01%. This CDR3 spans 14 amino acids. CDR1 and CDR2 from the germline V gene are MNHEY and SVGAGI. V was clipped by 5 bases and J by 7 bases, with 15 bases between them. This clone came up once. This sample also belongs to another study, concerning human thymus T cells. From that report: Corrective cardiac surgery supplied the resected thymus tissue.

The chain joins TRBV6-5 to TRBJ1-5; D is possibly TRBD1 (5 bases). Sequencing used thymocytes. This receptor was taken from a boy under two years old with a congenital heart defect. The CDR3 loop is CASSERATGQPQHF. In DNA, the CDR3 is TGTGCCAGCAGTGAAAGGGCAACAGGACAGCCCCAGCATTTT.